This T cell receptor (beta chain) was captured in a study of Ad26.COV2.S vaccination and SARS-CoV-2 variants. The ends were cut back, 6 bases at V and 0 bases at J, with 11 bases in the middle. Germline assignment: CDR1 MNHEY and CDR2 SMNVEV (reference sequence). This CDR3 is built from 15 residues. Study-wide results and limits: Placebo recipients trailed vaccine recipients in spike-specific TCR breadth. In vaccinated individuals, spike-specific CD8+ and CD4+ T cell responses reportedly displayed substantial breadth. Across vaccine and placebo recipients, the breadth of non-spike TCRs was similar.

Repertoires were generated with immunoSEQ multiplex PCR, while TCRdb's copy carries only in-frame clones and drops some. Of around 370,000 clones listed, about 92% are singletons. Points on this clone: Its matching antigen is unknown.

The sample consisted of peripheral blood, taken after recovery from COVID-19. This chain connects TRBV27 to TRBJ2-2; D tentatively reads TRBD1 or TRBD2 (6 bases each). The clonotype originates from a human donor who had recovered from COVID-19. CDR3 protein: CASRLGGSNTGELFF. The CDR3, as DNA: TGTGCCAGCAGGTTGGGGGGCTCGAACACCGGGGAGCTGTTTTTT.